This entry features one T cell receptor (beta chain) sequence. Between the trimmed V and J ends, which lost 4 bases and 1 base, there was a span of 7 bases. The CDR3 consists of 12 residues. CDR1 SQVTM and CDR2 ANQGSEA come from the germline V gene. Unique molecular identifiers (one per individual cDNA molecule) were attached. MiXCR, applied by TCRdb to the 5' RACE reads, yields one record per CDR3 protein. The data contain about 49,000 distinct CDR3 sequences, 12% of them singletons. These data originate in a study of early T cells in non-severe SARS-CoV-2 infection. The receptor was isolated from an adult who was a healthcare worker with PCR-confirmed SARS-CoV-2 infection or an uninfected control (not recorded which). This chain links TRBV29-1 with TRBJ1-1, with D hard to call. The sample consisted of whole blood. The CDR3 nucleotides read TGCAGCGTTGTGGTCCAGAACACTGAAGCTTTCTTT. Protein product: CSVVVQNTEAFF.